This TCR beta chain is from a study of blood T cell repertoires in COVID-19 (dated by TCRdb to about 2020). Background on the whole study: Samples from collaborators originated in the United States, Italy and Spain and spanned both the acute and convalescent phases of COVID-19. The material from the prospective study consisted of cDNA or gDNA derived from T cells, B-cell-depleted T cells, or PBMCs. Subjects who had been exposed to COVID-19, were actively infected with it, or had recovered from it provided the deeply sampled blood TCRbeta repertoires that made up the dataset. A freely available public database, intended as a resource for researchers studying the immune response to SARS-CoV-2, is where the repertoires were released. The samples were drawn from the first 160 participants of the ongoing ImmuneRACE study and from roughly 1,300 subjects provided by 6 global collaborators. The sample metadata nearly always contained a de-identified subject ID, COVID-19 status, age in years and sex. Where available, HLA class I and class II types were obtained from metadata supplied by the sample provider rather than from assay-based typing.

CDR1 MNHEY and CDR2 SVGAGI were looked up in the germline V gene. Deletion took 7 bases off V and 11 bases off J, with a span of 11 bases between the germline ends. The CDR3 measures 11 amino acids from cysteine to phenylalanine. Only the CDR3 portion is preserved as DNA: 33 bases, with reading frame beginning at the first base. On this clone: Its antigen remains unidentified. The record has no base qualities; no much larger clone is one base away.

Collaborating institutions collected whole blood in K2EDTA tubes following their own protocols. For TCRbeta analysis, collaborators shipped samples as frozen whole blood, isolated PBMCs, or DNA extracted from either of those sample types. The study at large found these results: The amount of clinical and demographic metadata varied by source and participant and was provided uncurated.

The immunoSEQ Assay, a bias-controlled multiplex PCR, was used to amplify TCRbeta CDR3 regions from genomic DNA. For the original study's pipeline: Nucleated cell counts per sample were estimated from amplification of reference gene primers within the assay. To quantify the absolute abundance of each unique TCRbeta CDR3 rearrangement, sequence reads were collapsed and filtered. For each sample, productive Simpson clonality was calculated as the square root of Simpson's diversity index over productive rearrangements. TCRdb limited this immuneACCESS table to in-frame rearrangements with V and J called. A share of clones is missing; checked studies link under half to unresolved V genes, and the rest is unexplained. Clone size and the V and J calls come from that table; the DNA yielded D and trimming. This sample comprises under 200,000 clones, around four fifths of them detected only once. The ten largest make up around 6.3% of the sample.

The source of this sequence is a woman aged 40-49 years with acute or convalescent COVID-19. The sequenced sample consisted of peripheral blood. The chain joins TRBV6-5 to TRBJ1-4, with no reliable assignment of the D segment. The encoded CDR3 is CASNEEGKLFF. At the DNA level, the sequence is TGTGCCAGCAACGAAGAGGGCAAACTGTTTTTT.